A single sample is the source of the 20 T cell receptor beta chains below, sequenced in a study of cytomegalovirus exposure and HLA in healthy donors. With 60 Vbeta and 13 Jbeta primers, the PCR was carried out. Using immunoSEQ multiplex PCR, the repertoire was profiled, and TCRdb retains in-frame clones only, with some absent. In the table there are a few hundred thousand clones, about 86% of which are singletons. The sample was PBMCs. Receptor source: a woman aged 55-69 years in good health and CMV-seropositive.

The chain is built from TRBV10-2 and TRBJ1-1; tentatively, D is TRBD1 (5 bases). CDR1 WSHSY and CDR2 SAAADI come from the germline V gene. The CDR3 consists of 12 residues. The V end was cut by 3 bases, the J end by 5 bases, with 7 bases between. As DNA, the CDR3 is TGCGCCAGCAGTGACAGGGATACTGAAGCTTTCTTT. Protein sequence: CASSDRDTEAFF.

The chain has TRBV5-4 and TRBJ1-2; D not resolved. The CDR3 is 14 amino acids. V was cut by 0 bases and J by 3 bases, with 9 bases left in between. The germline V gene has CDR1 SGHNT and CDR2 YYREEE (reference sequence). The CDR3 loop reads CASSLDLSDYGYTF. Here the CDR3 DNA reads TGTGCCAGCAGCTTGGATCTAAGTGACTATGGCTACACCTTC.

The chain employs TRBV4-1 and TRBJ1-4; tentative D call: TRBD1 (6 bases). The CDR3 length is 16 residues. Germline V lookup: CDR1 MGHRA, CDR2 YSYEKL. V lost 4 bases, J lost 8 bases, and 20 bases lay in between. The CDR3 region is CASSRPEQGSGEKLFF. CDR3 bases: TGCGCCAGCAGCCGCCCGGAACAGGGCTCTGGGGAAAAACTGTTTTTT.

Only one count was recorded for this clone. Written as DNA, the CDR3 is TGCGCCAGCAGCTTGTTGAGGGGGCTCCCACAAACGAACACCGGGGAGCTGTTTTTT. It yields the protein CASSLLRGLPQTNTGELFF. J is TRBJ2-2 and V is TRBV5-1; 7 nucleotides match TRBD1. The CDR3 spans 19 residues. V lost 1 base and J lost 0; bases outside the gene matches: 12. Germline CDR1 and CDR2: SGHRS and YFSETQ. The full variable domain, with the rest looked up from reference TRBV5-1 and TRBJ2-2, is KAGVTQTPRYLIKTRGQQVTLSCSPISGHRSVSWYQQTPGQGLQFLFEYFSETQRNKGNFPGRFSGRQFSNSRSEMNVSTLELGDSALYLCASSLLRGLPQTNTGELFFGEGSRLTVL.

The chain uses TRBV9 and TRBJ1-2; D unresolved. Trimming took 4 bases from V and 5 from J, leaving 15 bases between them. The germline gives CDR1 SGDLS, CDR2 YYNGEE. This CDR3 comprises 14 residues. CDR3 protein: CASSSSAGNYGYTF. The CDR3 DNA reads TGTGCCAGCAGCTCTTCGGCGGGGAATTATGGCTACACCTTC.

The rearrangement joins TRBV20-1 to TRBJ1-2, with D maybe TRBD1 (5 bases). CDR1 is DFQATT and CDR2 is SNEGSKA in the germline V gene (reference sequence). V was cut by 6 bases and J by 7 bases, with 12 bases left in between. The CDR3 loop spans 11 amino acids. CDR3 sequence (DNA): TGCAGTGCCGTCGGGGGAGTTGGCTACACCTTC. Translated: CSAVGGVGYTF.

This chain links TRBV7-8 with TRBJ1-1, with D perhaps TRBD1 (5 bases). Trimming pared 0 bases from V and 0 bases from J, leaving 8 bases between. There are 15 residues in the CDR3. The germline gives CDR1 SGHVS, CDR2 FQNEAQ. In DNA form, the CDR3 reads TGTGCCAGCAGCTTAGCGTACAGGATGAACACTGAAGCTTTCTTT. Translation gives CASSLAYRMNTEAFF.

V and J are TRBV25-1 and TRBJ1-1, with 7 bases aligning to TRBD1. Unmatched junction bases numbered 2, after V lost 0 bases and J lost 1 base. This CDR3 is 15 amino acids long. CDR1 is MGHDK and CDR2 is SYGVNS in the germline V gene. CDR3 amino acids: CASSEYGTENTEAFF. In nucleotides, the CDR3 is TGTGCCAGCAGTGAATACGGGACAGAGAACACTGAAGCTTTCTTT.

V and J are TRBV5-1 and TRBJ2-3; D is perhaps TRBD2 (7 bases). CDR1 and CDR2 from the germline V gene are SGHRS and YFSETQ. The CDR3 extends over 17 amino acids. The V end lost 4 bases, the J end lost 4 bases, and 22 bases lay between the germline ends. The DNA of the CDR3 is TGCGCCAGCAGCCGATTCGAAGGGGGGGCTTCGGCAGATACGCAGTATTTT. Translation: CASSRFEGGASADTQYF.

The chain employs TRBV7-9 and TRBJ1-1; possibly TRBD1 for D (5 bases). V lost 7 bases to trimming and J lost 1 base, with 13 bases between them. Germline CDR1 SEHNR, CDR2 FQNEAQ (reference sequence). The CDR3 runs to 14 residues. The CDR3 DNA sequence: TGTGCCAGCAACCCCTCCGGGGGGAACACTGAAGCTTTCTTT. The encoded protein is CASNPSGGNTEAFF.

The gene calls are TRBV12-5 and TRBJ2-1; 12 bases map to TRBD2. The ends lost 2 bases at V and 8 bases at J; junction bases unmatched: 4. Germline V gene lookup returns CDR1 LGHNT and CDR2 FRNRAP. The CDR3 sequence is 15 residues long. CDR3 bases: TGTGCTAGTGGTTTGCGACTAGCGGGAGTAGATGAGCAGTTCTTC. Its protein product is CASGLRLAGVDEQFF.

The V gene is TRBV10-3, the J gene TRBJ1-2; D gene uncertain. With 3 bases removed from V and 4 bases from J, the gap between germline ends came to 9 bases. Germline V gene lookup returns CDR1 ENHRY and CDR2 SYGVKD. This CDR3 has 13 amino acids. The CDR3: CAISDGRIYGYTF. Written as DNA, the CDR3 is TGTGCCATCAGTGATGGGCGCATCTATGGCTACACCTTC.

There are a few counts of this clone. Other nucleotide sequences in the sample specify the same CDR3. The chain recombines TRBV6-4 with TRBJ1-1; tentative D call: TRBD1 (6 bases). The CDR3 is 13 residues long. Germline CDR1 and CDR2: MRHNA and SNTAGT. Trimming removed 6 bases from V and 3 bases from J, with 11 bases in between. The DNA for the CDR3 is TGTGCCAGCAGGCTACAGGGAGACACTGAAGCTTTCTTT. Translating gives CASRLQGDTEAFF.

The rearrangement joins TRBV5-5 to TRBJ2-7, with 10 bases identical to TRBD1. Trimming took 4 bases from V and 6 from J; bases not matched to a gene: 10. CDR3 size: 15 residues. Germline CDR1 and CDR2: SGHKS and YYEKEE (reference sequence). The CDR3 coding sequence is TGTGCCAGCAGCGTCCAAAGGGACAGGGGTAGCGAGCAGTACTTC. Translated: CASSVQRDRGSEQYF.

This sequence joins TRBV18 and TRBJ1-1; 8 bases align to TRBD1. Germline V CDR1 and CDR2: KGHSH, LQKENI. The CDR3 sequence is 14 residues long. J lost 10 bases, V lost 6 bases, and 13 bases had no gene match. The CDR3: CASSIGQGESVAFF. For the CDR3, the DNA is TGTGCCAGCTCCATTGGACAGGGCGAGTCAGTAGCTTTCTTT.

This clone showed up just once. The chain has TRBV27 and TRBJ1-2, with D possibly matching TRBD1 (6 bases). Germline CDR1 reads MNHEY; CDR2 reads SMNVEV (reference sequence). This CDR3 has 15 amino acids. V was trimmed by 7 bases and J by 4 bases, leaving 19 bases between them. CDR3 nucleotide sequence: TGTGCCAGCAAAATGGGGCGGGCCAGGGGCTATGGCTACACCTTC. Its translation is CASKMGRARGYGYTF.

V usage is TRBV5-1 and J usage is TRBJ2-3; D remains ambiguous. Trimming removed 5 bases from V and 3 bases from J, with 7 bases in between. Germline CDR1 and CDR2: SGHRS and YFSETQ. CDR3 length: 12 residues. The CDR3 bases are TGCGCCAGCAGGTGGGCGACAGATACGCAGTATTTT. It translates to CASRWATDTQYF.

V gene TRBV15 combines with J gene TRBJ2-1, with TRBD2 as a possible D gene (5 bases). The length of the CDR3 is 11 residues. CDR1 is LNHNV and CDR2 is YYDKDF in the germline V gene (reference sequence). Between the trimmed V and J ends, which lost 3 bases and 12 bases, there was a span of 9 bases. The CDR3 reads CATSSREGQFF. The CDR3, as DNA: TGTGCCACCAGCAGTCGCGAGGGGCAGTTCTTC.

The CDR3 spells CASSDPGYTEAFF. The CDR3 DNA sequence: TGCGCCAGCAGTGATCCGGGATACACTGAAGCTTTCTTT. J is TRBJ1-1 and V is TRBV10-2; D unresolved. This CDR3 is 13 amino acids long. The V gene's germline CDR1 is WSHSY and CDR2 SAAADI. Trimming took off 3 bases at V and 3 bases at J, with 8 bases between the two ends.

The V gene is TRBV6-7, the J gene TRBJ1-4; 9 bases line up with TRBD1. TRBV6-7 is designated an ORF whose function remains uncertain. The CDR3 covers 17 residues. Trimming at V came to 5 bases and at J to 2 bases, leaving 9 bases not matched to a gene. CDR3 sequence reads: CASSNDRGRGTNEKLFF. The CDR3 bases are TGTGCCAGCAGTAACGACAGGGGGAGAGGGACTAATGAAAAACTGTTTTTT.